The entry that follows covers one TCR beta chain sequence. The source of the sample is a study of control samples from healthy donors and cancer patients. Clones were read by immunoSEQ multiplex PCR, and TCRdb kept only the in-frame ones, dropping some. Among 90,000 or so clones, around four fifths were seen once, and the ten largest hold approximately 20%. Trimming shortened V by 3 bases and J by 0 bases, and 12 bases separated the two germline ends. The CDR3 spans 14 residues. Germline V gene lookup returns CDR1 DFQATT and CDR2 SNEGSKA (reference sequence). The sequenced sample was blood. This clonotype originated in a man under 40 in good health. This chain uses TRBV20-1 with TRBJ2-7; tentatively, D is TRBD2 (6 bases). Written as DNA, the CDR3 is TGCAGTGCTAGTCGGCTAGCGAGCTCCTACGAGCAGTACTTC. It codes for CSASRLASSYEQYF.